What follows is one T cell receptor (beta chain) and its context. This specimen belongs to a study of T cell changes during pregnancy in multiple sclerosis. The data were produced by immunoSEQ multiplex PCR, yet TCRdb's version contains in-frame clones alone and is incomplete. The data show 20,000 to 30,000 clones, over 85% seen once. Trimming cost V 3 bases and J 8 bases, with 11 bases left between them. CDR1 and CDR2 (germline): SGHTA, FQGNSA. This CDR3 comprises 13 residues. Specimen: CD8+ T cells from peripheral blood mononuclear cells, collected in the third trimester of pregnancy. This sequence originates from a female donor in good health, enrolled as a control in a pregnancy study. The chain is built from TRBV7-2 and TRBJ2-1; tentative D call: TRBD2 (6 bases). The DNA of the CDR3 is TGTGCCAGCAGCTTCGGGGGAGTCGATGAGCAGTTCTTC. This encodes CASSFGGVDEQFF.